Listed here is a single T cell receptor beta chain. The data are from a study of blood T cell repertoires in COVID-19. Germline V lookup: CDR1 LNHDA, CDR2 SQIVND (reference sequence). The CDR3 sequence is 17 residues long. J gave up 4 bases and V 6 bases, and 10 bases lay outside the gene matches. Sequenced by immunoSEQ multiplex PCR; TCRdb stores in-frame clones only, minus some. The sample gives approximately 450,000 clones, around 89% of which show up once; about 1.1% is in the top ten. The receptor's source is a man younger than 45 who had recovered from COVID-19. The chain is built from TRBV19 and TRBJ2-2; 11 positions agree with TRBD2. The specimen sequenced was PBMCs or T cells enriched from blood (not recorded which). The CDR3, as DNA: TGTGCCAGTAGCCGAAAGGGGACTAGCGGTAGCACCGGGGAGCTGTTTTTT. Translating it yields CASSRKGTSGSTGELFF.